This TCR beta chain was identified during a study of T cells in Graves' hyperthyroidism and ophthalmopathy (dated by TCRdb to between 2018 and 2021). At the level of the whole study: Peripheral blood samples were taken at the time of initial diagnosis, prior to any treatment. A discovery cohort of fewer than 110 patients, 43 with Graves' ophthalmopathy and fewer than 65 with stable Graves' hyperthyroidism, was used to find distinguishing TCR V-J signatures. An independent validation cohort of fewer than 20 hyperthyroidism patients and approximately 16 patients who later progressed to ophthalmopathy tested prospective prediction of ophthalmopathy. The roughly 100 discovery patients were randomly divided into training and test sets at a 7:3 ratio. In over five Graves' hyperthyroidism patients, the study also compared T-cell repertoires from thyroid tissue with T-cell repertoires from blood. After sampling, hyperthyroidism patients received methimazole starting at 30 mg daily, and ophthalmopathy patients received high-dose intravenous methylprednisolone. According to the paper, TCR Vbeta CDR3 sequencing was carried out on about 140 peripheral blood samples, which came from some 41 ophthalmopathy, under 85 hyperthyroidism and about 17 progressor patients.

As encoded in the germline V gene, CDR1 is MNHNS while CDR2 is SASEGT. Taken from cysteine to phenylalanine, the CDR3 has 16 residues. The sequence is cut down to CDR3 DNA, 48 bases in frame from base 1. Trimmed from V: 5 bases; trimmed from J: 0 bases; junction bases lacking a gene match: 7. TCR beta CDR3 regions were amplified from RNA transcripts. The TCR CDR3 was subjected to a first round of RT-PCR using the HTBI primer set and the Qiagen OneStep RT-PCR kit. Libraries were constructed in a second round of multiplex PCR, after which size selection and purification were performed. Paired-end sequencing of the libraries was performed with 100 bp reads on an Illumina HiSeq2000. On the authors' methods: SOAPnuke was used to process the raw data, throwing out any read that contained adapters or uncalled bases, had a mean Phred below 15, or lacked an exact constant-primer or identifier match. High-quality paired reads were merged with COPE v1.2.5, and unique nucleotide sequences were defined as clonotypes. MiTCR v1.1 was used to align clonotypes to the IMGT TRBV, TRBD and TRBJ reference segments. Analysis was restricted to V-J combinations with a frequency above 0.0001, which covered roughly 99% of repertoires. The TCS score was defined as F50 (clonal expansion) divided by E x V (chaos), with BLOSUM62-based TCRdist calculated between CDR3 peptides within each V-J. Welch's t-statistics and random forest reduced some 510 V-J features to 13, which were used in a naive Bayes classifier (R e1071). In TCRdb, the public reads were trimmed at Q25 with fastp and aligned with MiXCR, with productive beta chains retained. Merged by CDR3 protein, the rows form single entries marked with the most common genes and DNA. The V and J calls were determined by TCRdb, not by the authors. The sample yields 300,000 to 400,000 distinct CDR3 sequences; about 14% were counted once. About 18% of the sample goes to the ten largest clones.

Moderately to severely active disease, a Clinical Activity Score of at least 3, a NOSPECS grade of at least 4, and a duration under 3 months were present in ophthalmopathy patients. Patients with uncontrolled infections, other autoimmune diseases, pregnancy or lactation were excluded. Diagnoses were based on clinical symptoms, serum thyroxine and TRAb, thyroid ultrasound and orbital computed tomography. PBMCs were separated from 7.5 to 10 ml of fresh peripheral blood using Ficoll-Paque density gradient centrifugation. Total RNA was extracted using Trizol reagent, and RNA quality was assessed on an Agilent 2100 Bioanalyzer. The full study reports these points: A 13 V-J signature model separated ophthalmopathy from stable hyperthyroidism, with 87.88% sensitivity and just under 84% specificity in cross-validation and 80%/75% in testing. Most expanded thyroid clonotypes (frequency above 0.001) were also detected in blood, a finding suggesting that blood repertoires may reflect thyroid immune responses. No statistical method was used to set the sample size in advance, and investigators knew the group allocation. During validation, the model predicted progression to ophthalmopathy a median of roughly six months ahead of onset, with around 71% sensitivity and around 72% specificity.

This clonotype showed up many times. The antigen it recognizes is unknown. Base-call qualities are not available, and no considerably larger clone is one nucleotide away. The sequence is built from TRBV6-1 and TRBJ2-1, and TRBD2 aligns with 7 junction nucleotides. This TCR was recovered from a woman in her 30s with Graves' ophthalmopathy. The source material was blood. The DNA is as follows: TGTGCCAGCAGTATGGGGGGGGGGAGCTCCTACAATGAGCAGTTCTTC. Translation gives CASSMGGGSSYNEQFF.